These 19 T cell receptor beta chains originate from one sample sequenced in a study of blood T cell repertoires in COVID-19. The table came from immunoSEQ multiplex PCR; TCRdb's copy has only in-frame clones and leaves some out. The table lists around 290,000 clones, about 89% of them singletons, with over 2% in the top ten. Sequenced input: PBMCs or T cells enriched from blood (not recorded which). The origin of the receptors is a young woman who had recovered from COVID-19.

The chain is built from TRBV25-1 and TRBJ2-5, with a possible D match to TRBD1 (5 bases). CDR1 and CDR2 (germline): MGHDK, SYGVNS. There are 16 residues in the CDR3. Trimming removed 4 bases at V and 2 bases at J, with 17 bases between. DNA for the CDR3: TGTGCCAGCAGTGGTCTAAAGGGGCAGCTACAAGAGACCCAGTACTTC. The encoded protein is CASSGLKGQLQETQYF.

This sequence joins TRBV7-9 and TRBJ2-7, with 10 bases matching TRBD1. There are 19 residues in the CDR3. The junction had 18 bases not matched to a gene; V was cut back by 5 bases and J by 2 bases. Germline-derived CDR1 and CDR2 are SEHNR and FQNEAQ (reference sequence). In nucleotides, the CDR3 is TGTGCCAGCAGCCATTATATGGGACAGGGGTCGGGAGGCCCCTACGAGCAGTACTTC. This encodes CASSHYMGQGSGGPYEQYF.

This chain joins TRBV7-9 and TRBJ2-7, with 12 nucleotides matching TRBD2. Germline V gene data show CDR1 as SEHNR and CDR2 as FQNEAQ (reference sequence). The trim removed 3 bases at V and 7 bases at J, leaving 7 bases unmatched. The CDR3 is made up of 15 amino acids. CDR3 loop: CASSFGLAGRQEQYF. The DNA for the CDR3 is TGTGCCAGCAGCTTCGGACTAGCGGGACGTCAAGAGCAGTACTTC.

This clone was counted once. The rearrangement links TRBV30 to TRBJ2-1; 8 bases match TRBD2. V shed 5 bases and J 2 bases; nucleotides not matched to a gene: 2. CDR1 and CDR2 from the germline V gene are GTSNPN and SVGIG (reference sequence). The CDR3 has 13 residues. The CDR3 sequence is CAWAGGPYNEQFF. In nucleotides, the CDR3 is TGTGCCTGGGCGGGGGGCCCCTACAATGAGCAGTTCTTC. The entire variable domain, with the rest obtained from reference TRBV30 and TRBJ2-1, is as follows: SQTIHQWPATLVQPVGSPLSLECTVEGTSNPNLYWYRQAAGRGLQLLFYSVGIGQISSEVPQNLSASRPQDRQFILSSKKLLLSDSGFYLCAWAGGPYNEQFFGPGTRLTVL.

This clone showed up just once. This CDR3 is CASSLGPRSSGYTF. CDR3 coding DNA: TGTGCCAGCAGCTTGGGTCCGCGTTCTAGTGGCTACACCTTC. The chain recombines TRBV5-6 with TRBJ1-2; D gene uncertain. The germline V gene encodes CDR1 SGHDT and CDR2 YYEEEE. The V end lost 0 bases, the J end lost 7 bases, and 13 bases lay between the germline ends. The CDR3 loop spans 14 amino acids.

The CDR3 DNA is TGCGCCAGCAGCCAAGAGAAGGGACTGACTTACAATGAGCAGTTCTTC. Translated, it gives CASSQEKGLTYNEQFF. This chain connects TRBV4-1 to TRBJ2-1, with D possibly TRBD2 on 6 matching bases. This CDR3 has 16 residues. Trimming cost V 0 bases and J 4 bases, with 13 bases left between them. Germline V lookup: CDR1 MGHRA, CDR2 YSYEKL.

V gene TRBV18 combines with J gene TRBJ2-1; D ambiguous. The CDR3 has 12 amino acids. Trimming pared 3 bases from V and 8 bases from J, leaving 8 bases between. CDR1 and CDR2 from the germline V gene are KGHSH and LQKENI. The CDR3: CASSPASDEQFF. CDR3 DNA: TGTGCCAGCTCACCGGCAAGCGATGAGCAGTTCTTC.

The rearrangement joins TRBV3-1 (or the pseudogene TRBV3-2) to TRBJ1-5, with TRBD1 identical over 8 bases. Germline CDR1 reads LGHDT; CDR2 reads YNNKEL (reference sequence). The junction had 6 bases not matched to a gene; V was cut back by 6 bases and J by 5 bases. The CDR3 loop spans 14 amino acids. The CDR3 loop reads CASSLGQGHQPQHF. In DNA, the CDR3 is TGTGCCAGCAGTCTCGGACAGGGTCATCAGCCCCAGCATTTT.

The V and J genes are TRBV28 and TRBJ2-1, with D uncertain. Trimming cost V 5 bases and J 8 bases, with 19 bases left between them. This CDR3 has 15 residues. Germline lookup yields CDR1 MDHEN and CDR2 SYDVKM. CDR3: CASSPRNSPPHEQFF. For the CDR3, the DNA is TGTGCCAGCAGTCCCCGGAACAGTCCCCCACATGAGCAGTTCTTC.

The chain carries TRBV10-3 and TRBJ1-4; 7 nucleotides align to TRBD1. This CDR3 comprises 17 residues. Germline CDR1 reads ENHRY; CDR2 reads SYGVKD. The V gene end was trimmed by 9 bases and the J gene end by 3 bases; junction bases not matched to a gene: 16. As DNA, the CDR3 is TGTGCCATGCTGCCGCACAGGGGCTTTGTCTCTAATGAAAAACTGTTTTTT. This translates into CAMLPHRGFVSNEKLFF.

V usage is TRBV4-2 and J usage is TRBJ2-2; 9 nucleotides line up with TRBD1. This CDR3 region has 17 residues. Trimming took 3 bases from V and 6 from J; bases not matched to a gene: 11. Germline V gives CDR1 LGHNA, CDR2 YNFKEQ. The CDR3 sequence is CASSQAAGQGYSGELFF. CDR3 sequence (DNA): TGTGCCAGCAGCCAGGCCGCGGGACAGGGTTACTCCGGGGAGCTGTTTTTT.

The chain carries TRBV9 and TRBJ1-1; TRBD1 matches 7 bases. CDR3 size: 15 residues. Germline CDR1 and CDR2: SGDLS and YYNGEE. Unmatched junction bases numbered 6, after V lost 2 bases and J lost 2 bases. CDR3 sequence (DNA): TGTGCCAGCAGCGTGGGACAGAAAATCAACACTGAAGCTTTCTTT. Translated: CASSVGQKINTEAFF. The full variable domain, its missing parts supplied by reference TRBV9 and TRBJ1-1, is DSGVTQTPKHLITATGQRVTLRCSPRSGDLSVYWYQQSLDQGLQFLIQYYNGEERAKGNILERFSAQQFPDLHSELNLSSLELGDSALYFCASSVGQKINTEAFFGQGTRLTVV.

The rearrangement joins TRBV3-1 (or the pseudogene TRBV3-2) to TRBJ1-3; D unclear. The CDR3 totals 16 residues. Deletions cut 5 bases from V and 0 bases from J, with 14 bases between. Germline loops: CDR1 LGHDT, CDR2 YNNKEL (reference sequence). The CDR3 DNA reads as TGTGCCAGCAGCTTCCTCCCAGGTTACTCTGGAAACACCATATATTTT. Its translation is CASSFLPGYSGNTIYF.

The rearrangement links TRBV3-1 (or the pseudogene TRBV3-2) to TRBJ1-3; the match to TRBD1 covers 7 bases. The CDR3 totals 13 residues. Germline CDR1 is LGHDT and CDR2 is YNNKEL (reference sequence). V shed 9 bases and J 3 bases; nucleotides not matched to a gene: 5. CDR3 amino acids: CASNRGLGNTIYF. The CDR3 nucleotides read TGTGCCAGTAACAGGGGACTTGGAAACACCATATATTTT.

This clone was observed a handful of times. J is TRBJ1-2 and V is TRBV15; weak D call: TRBD1 (5 bases). Germline V CDR1 and CDR2: LNHNV, YYDKDF (reference sequence). CDR3 length equals 18 residues. Trimming shortened V by 6 bases and J by 2 bases, and 25 bases separated the two germline ends. CDR3 amino acids: CATRTRGFAGPLNYGYTF. The CDR3, as DNA: TGTGCCACCAGGACTAGGGGCTTCGCGGGACCTCTAAACTATGGCTACACCTTC.

The V and J genes are TRBV4-2 and TRBJ1-6; 9 positions agree with TRBD1. This CDR3 has 19 residues. J gave up 3 bases and V 1 base, and 10 bases lay outside the gene matches. The germline V gene has CDR1 LGHNA and CDR2 YNFKEQ. CDR3 sequence reads: CASSQVQGAIWGYNSPLHF. CDR3 nucleotide sequence: TGTGCCAGCAGCCAAGTACAGGGGGCCATTTGGGGCTATAATTCACCCCTCCACTTT.

This clone was picked up a small number of times. V usage is TRBV5-1 and J usage is TRBJ2-2, with D possibly being TRBD1 (6 bases). The CDR3 runs to 15 residues. Trimming took off 2 bases at V and 7 bases at J, with 15 bases between the two ends. Germline V CDR1 and CDR2: SGHRS, YFSETQ. The CDR3 region is CASSFDPGAGGELFF. The DNA of the CDR3 is TGCGCCAGCAGCTTTGACCCAGGGGCTGGCGGGGAGCTGTTTTTT.

The chain couples TRBV11-2 to TRBJ2-2, with 7 nucleotides matching TRBD2. Trimming removed 0 bases from V and 1 base from J; junction bases left unmatched: 8. Germline V CDR1 and CDR2: SGHAT, FQNNGV. The CDR3 contains 18 residues. CDR3 amino acids: CASSLDFGLAENTGELFF. CDR3 DNA sequence: TGTGCCAGCAGCTTAGATTTCGGCCTAGCGGAGAACACCGGGGAGCTGTTTTTT.

This chain uses TRBV30 with TRBJ1-1, with TRBD1 matching over 8 bases. CDR1 is GTSNPN, CDR2 SVGIG, per germline (reference sequence). The CDR3 spans 13 residues. The junction had 3 bases not matched to a gene; V was cut back by 1 base and J by 5 bases. The CDR3 sequence is CAWSGTGGTEAFF. The CDR3 DNA follows: TGTGCCTGGAGTGGCACAGGGGGGACTGAAGCTTTCTTT.